This T cell receptor beta chain emerged from a study of shared clonotypes between healthy human individuals. An even split of each subset's genomic DNA across several immunoSEQ plates was performed. The data were produced by immunoSEQ multiplex PCR, yet TCRdb's version contains in-frame clones alone and is incomplete. The table has some 1 million clones, 75% seen once; the top ten hold approximately 1.5%. The V gene's germline CDR1 is LGHNA and CDR2 YSLEER. The germline V and J ends were trimmed by 0 bases and 4 bases, with 7 bases remaining between them. This CDR3 region has 15 residues. The chain carries TRBV4-3 and TRBJ2-6; weak D call: TRBD1 (5 bases). The material sequenced was memory CD4+ T cells sorted from blood. Subset indicated: CD45RA-negative fraction. This sequence originates from a man aged 18 to 30 in good health. Here the CDR3 DNA reads TGCGCCAGCAGCCAAGATGGGGCAGGGGCCAACGTCCTGACTTTC. Residues: CASSQDGAGANVLTF.